Below are 3 T cell receptor beta chains sequenced from a single sample in a study of post-analysis software for immune sequencing data. These receptors' antigens are unknown. Findings and limits, study-wide: Compared with controls, patients had more of 4 to 6 TRBV segments, including TRBV5-6, TRBV5-1 and TRBV20-1.

Unique molecular identifiers were present in the TCR beta cDNA libraries. A single record per CDR3 protein comes from TCRdb applying MiXCR to the PCR reads. The sample shows around 400,000 distinct CDR3 sequences, roughly 30% of them seen only once. Sequences were obtained from blood. The receptors come from a girl aged 10 to 17 with multiple sclerosis.

The V gene is TRBV3-1, the J gene TRBJ2-5; D is perhaps TRBD2 (6 bases). The J call is uncertain, as TRBJ2-7 better fits the DNA end. The CDR3 runs 16 residues. In germline, CDR1 is LGHDT, CDR2 YNNKEL (reference sequence). The CDR3: CASSHQPGLKSNEQYF. CDR3 bases: TGTGCCAGCAGCCATCAACCGGGACTCAAGAGCAACGAGCAGTACTTC.

This clonotype turned up a few times. V gene TRBV6-5 combines with J gene TRBJ2-4; tentatively, D is TRBD1 (6 bases). V lost 6 bases to trimming and J lost 8 bases, with 20 bases between them. The germline CDR1 and CDR2 sequences are MNHEY and SVGAGI. The CDR3 consists of 15 residues. This CDR3 is CASSQLLIPGDIQYF. Written as DNA, the CDR3 is TGTGCCAGCAGCCAACTACTCATCCCAGGGGACATTCAGTACTTC.

The chain links TRBV12-3 or TRBV12-4 to TRBJ2-1; TRBD2 matches 11 bases. The trim removed 5 bases at V and 0 bases at J, leaving 9 bases unmatched. The CDR3 contains 18 residues. CDR3: CASSPLAGGVDSYNEQFF. In DNA form, the CDR3 reads TGTGCCAGCAGTCCTCTAGCGGGGGGCGTCGACTCCTACAATGAGCAGTTCTTC.